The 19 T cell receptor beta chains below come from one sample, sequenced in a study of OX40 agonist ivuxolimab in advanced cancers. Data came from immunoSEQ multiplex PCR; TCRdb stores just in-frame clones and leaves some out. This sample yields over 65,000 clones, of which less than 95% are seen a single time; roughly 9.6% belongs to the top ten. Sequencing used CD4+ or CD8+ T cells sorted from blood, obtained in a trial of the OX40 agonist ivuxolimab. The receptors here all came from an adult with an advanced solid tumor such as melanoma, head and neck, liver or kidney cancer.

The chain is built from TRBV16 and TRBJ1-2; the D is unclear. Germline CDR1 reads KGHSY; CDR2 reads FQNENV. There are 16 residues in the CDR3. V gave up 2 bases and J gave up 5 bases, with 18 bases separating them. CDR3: CASSQMEASGPYGYTF. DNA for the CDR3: TGTGCCAGCAGCCAAATGGAGGCCTCCGGTCCTTATGGCTACACCTTC.

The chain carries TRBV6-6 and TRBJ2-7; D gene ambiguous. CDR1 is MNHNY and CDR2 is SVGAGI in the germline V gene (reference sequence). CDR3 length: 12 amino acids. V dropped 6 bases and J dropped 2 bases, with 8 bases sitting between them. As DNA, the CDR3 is TGTGCCAGCAGAGACGGTACCTACGAGCAGTACTTC. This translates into CASRDGTYEQYF.

This CDR3 reads CASSSSFYNEQFF. CDR3 in DNA: TGTGCCAGCAGTTCCTCATTCTACAATGAGCAGTTCTTC. This chain joins TRBV6-5 and TRBJ2-1, with unresolved D. The V end lost 4 bases, the J end lost 3 bases, and 7 bases lay between the germline ends. The CDR3 is 13 amino acids. Per the germline V gene, CDR1 is MNHEY and CDR2 is SVGAGI.

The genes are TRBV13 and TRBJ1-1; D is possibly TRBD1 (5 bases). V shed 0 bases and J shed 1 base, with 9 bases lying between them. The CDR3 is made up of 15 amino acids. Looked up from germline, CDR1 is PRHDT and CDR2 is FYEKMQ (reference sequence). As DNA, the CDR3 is TGTGCCAGCAGCTTAGGCCGGGGGTCGAACACTGAAGCTTTCTTT. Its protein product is CASSLGRGSNTEAFF.

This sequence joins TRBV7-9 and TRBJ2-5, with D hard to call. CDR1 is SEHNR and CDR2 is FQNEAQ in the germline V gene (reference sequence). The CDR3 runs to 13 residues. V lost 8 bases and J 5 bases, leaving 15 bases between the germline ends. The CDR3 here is CASSYFLGETQYF. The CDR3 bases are TGTGCCAGCTCTTACTTTTTAGGGGAGACCCAGTACTTC.

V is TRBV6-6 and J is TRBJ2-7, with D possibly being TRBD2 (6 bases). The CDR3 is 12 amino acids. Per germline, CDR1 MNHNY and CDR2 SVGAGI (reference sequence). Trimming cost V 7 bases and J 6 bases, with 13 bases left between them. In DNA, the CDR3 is TGTGCCAGCACCGACCTGGGGGGCGAGCAGTACTTC. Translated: CASTDLGGEQYF.

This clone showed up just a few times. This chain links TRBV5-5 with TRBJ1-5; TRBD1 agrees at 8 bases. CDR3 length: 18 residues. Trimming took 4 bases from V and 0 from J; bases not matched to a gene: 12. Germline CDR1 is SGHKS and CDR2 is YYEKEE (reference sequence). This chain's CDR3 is CASSPSTGEYYSNQPQHF. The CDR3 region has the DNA TGTGCCAGCAGCCCTTCGACAGGGGAATACTATAGCAATCAGCCCCAGCATTTT.

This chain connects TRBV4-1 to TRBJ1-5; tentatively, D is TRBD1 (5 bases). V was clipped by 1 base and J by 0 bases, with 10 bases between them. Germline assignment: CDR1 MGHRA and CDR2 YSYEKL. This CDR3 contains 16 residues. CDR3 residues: CASSQGGDYSNQPQHF. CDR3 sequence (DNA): TGCGCCAGCAGCCAAGGGGGGGATTATAGCAATCAGCCCCAGCATTTT.

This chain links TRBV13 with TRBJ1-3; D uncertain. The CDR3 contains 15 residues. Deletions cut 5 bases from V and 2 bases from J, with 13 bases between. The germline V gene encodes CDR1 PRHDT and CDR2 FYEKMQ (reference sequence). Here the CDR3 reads CASSAGPITGNTIYF. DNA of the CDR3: TGTGCCAGCAGCGCGGGCCCTATTACTGGAAACACCATATATTTT.

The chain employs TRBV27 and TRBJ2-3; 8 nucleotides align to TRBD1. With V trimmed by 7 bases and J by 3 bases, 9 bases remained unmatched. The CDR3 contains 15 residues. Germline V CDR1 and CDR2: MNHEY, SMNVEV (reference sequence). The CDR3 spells CASTLGTGETDTQYF. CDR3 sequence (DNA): TGTGCCAGCACCCTCGGGACAGGCGAGACAGATACGCAGTATTTT.

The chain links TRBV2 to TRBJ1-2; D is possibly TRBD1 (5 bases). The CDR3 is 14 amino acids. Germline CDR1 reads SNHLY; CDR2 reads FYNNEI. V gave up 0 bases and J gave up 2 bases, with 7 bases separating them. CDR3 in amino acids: CASSEARGNYGYTF. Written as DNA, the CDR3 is TGTGCCAGCAGTGAAGCGCGGGGGAACTATGGCTACACCTTC.

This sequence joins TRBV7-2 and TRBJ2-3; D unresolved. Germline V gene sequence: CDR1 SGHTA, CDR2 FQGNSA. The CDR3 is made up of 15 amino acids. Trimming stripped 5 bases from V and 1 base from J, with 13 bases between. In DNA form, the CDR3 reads TGTGCCAGCAGCCCTACTGTACCTGGCACAGATACGCAGTATTTT. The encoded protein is CASSPTVPGTDTQYF.

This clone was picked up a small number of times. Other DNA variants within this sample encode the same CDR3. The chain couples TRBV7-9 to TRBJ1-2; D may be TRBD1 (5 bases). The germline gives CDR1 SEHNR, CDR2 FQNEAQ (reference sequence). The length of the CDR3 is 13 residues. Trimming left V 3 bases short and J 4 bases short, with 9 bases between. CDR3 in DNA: TGTGCCAGCAGCTTGGGGACGGCCTATGGCTACACCTTC. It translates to CASSLGTAYGYTF. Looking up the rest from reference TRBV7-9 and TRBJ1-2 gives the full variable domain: DTGVSQNPRHKITKRGQNVTFRCDPISEHNRLYWYRQTLGQGPEFLTYFQNEAQLEKSRLLSDRFSAERPKGSFSTLEIQRTEQGDSAMYLCASSLGTAYGYTFGSGTRLTVV.

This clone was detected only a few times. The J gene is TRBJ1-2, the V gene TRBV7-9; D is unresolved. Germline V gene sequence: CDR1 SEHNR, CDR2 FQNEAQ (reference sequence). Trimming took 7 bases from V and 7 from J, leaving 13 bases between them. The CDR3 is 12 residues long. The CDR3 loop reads CASIYGDGGYTF. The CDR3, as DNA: TGTGCCAGCATATATGGGGATGGTGGCTACACCTTC.

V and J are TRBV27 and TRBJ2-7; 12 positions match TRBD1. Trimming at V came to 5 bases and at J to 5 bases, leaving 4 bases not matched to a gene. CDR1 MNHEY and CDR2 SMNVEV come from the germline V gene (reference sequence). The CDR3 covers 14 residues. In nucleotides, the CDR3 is TGTGCCAGCAGTCTCGGGACAGGGGGCAACGAGCAGTACTTC. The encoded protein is CASSLGTGGNEQYF.

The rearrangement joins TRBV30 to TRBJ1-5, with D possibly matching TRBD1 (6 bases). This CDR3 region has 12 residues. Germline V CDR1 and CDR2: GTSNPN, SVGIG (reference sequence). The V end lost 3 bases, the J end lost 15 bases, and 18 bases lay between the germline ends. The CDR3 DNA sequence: TGTGCCTGGAGCCCGGGAGGGGGTCCCTCGCATTTT. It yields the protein CAWSPGGGPSHF.

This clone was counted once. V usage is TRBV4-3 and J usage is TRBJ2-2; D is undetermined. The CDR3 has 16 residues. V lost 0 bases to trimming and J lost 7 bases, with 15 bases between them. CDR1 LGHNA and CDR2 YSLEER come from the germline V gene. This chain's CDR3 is CASSQEPGSFSGELFF. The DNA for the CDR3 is TGCGCCAGCAGCCAAGAACCCGGGTCCTTTAGCGGGGAGCTGTTTTTT.

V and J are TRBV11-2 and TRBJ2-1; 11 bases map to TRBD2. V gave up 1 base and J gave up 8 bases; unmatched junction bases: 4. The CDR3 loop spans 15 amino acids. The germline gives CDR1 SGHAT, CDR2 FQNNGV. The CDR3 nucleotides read TGTGCCAGCAGCTTAGTGGGGACTAGCGGAGATGAGCAGTTCTTC. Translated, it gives CASSLVGTSGDEQFF.

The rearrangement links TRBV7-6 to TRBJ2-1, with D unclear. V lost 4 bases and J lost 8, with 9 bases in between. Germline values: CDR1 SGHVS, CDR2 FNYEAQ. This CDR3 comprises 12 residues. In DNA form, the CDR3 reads TGTGCCAGCAGCTCAATCCTCCATGAGCAGTTCTTC. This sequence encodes CASSSILHEQFF.